This T cell receptor beta chain was captured in a study of cytomegalovirus exposure and HLA in healthy donors. PCR amplification relied on 60 Vbeta primers (plus 13 Jbeta primers). The repertoire was sequenced with immunoSEQ multiplex PCR; TCRdb's copy has only in-frame clones and lacks some. The sample includes about 130,000 clones, about two thirds of them seen just once. At sampling all donors were nominally healthy, likely with unrecorded immune exposures. CDR1 is SGDLS and CDR2 is YYNGEE in the germline V gene. Trimming pared 2 bases from V and 5 bases from J, leaving 15 bases between. This CDR3 has 15 amino acids.

The clonotype was recovered from a woman aged 55-70 years in good health and CMV-seropositive. Material for sequencing was PBMCs. The chain carries TRBV9 and TRBJ2-3; perhaps TRBD1 as D (6 bases). CDR3: CASSVLLGGKDTQYF. The CDR3 DNA sequence: TGTGCCAGCAGCGTCCTCTTAGGGGGTAAAGATACGCAGTATTTT.